These 8 T cell receptor beta chains were sequenced from one sample in a study of blood T cells in healthy people across ages. A second about 6 to 11 cycle PCR used barcoded and J-beta primers. TCRdb passed the 5' RACE reads through MiXCR, listing each CDR3 protein once. This sample carries about 1.1 million distinct CDR3 sequences, under 40% of them seen once, and the ten largest clones take around 14%. The sample taken for sequencing was blood. The receptor source for this set is a man in his late teens or twenties in good health.

This clonotype occurred a few times. CDR3 protein: CASSLGTANTDTQYF. Written as DNA, the CDR3 is TGTGCCAGCAGCCTTGGGACAGCAAACACAGATACGCAGTATTTT. V is TRBV7-7 and J is TRBJ2-3, with 7 bases that match TRBD1. The CDR3 runs 15 residues. The ends lost 5 bases at V and 2 bases at J; junction bases unmatched: 7. Looked up from germline, CDR1 is SSHAT and CDR2 is FNYEAQ (reference sequence).

V is TRBV2 and J is TRBJ2-7; 8 positions agree with TRBD2. The V segment lost 5 bases and the J segment 5 bases; nucleotides outside the gene matches: 8. Germline V lookup: CDR1 SNHLY, CDR2 FYNNEI. The CDR3 runs 14 residues. The CDR3 DNA is TGTGCCAGCAGTCTGCGGACTAGCTACAACGAGCAGTACTTC. It codes for CASSLRTSYNEQYF.

The V gene is TRBV15, the J gene TRBJ1-1, with D possibly matching TRBD1 (5 bases). Trimming pared 6 bases from V and 0 bases from J, leaving 11 bases between. The germline V gene has CDR1 LNHNV and CDR2 YYDKDF (reference sequence). The CDR3 spans 14 residues. The CDR3 nucleotides read TGTGCCACCAGAGCGGGGCATATGAACACTGAAGCTTTCTTT. Its protein product is CATRAGHMNTEAFF. Combining the CDR3 with reference TRBV15 and TRBJ1-1 gives the whole variable domain DAMVIQNPRYQVTQFGKPVTLSCSQTLNHNVMYWYQQKSSQAPKLLFHYYDKDFNNEADTPDNFQSRRPNTSFCFLDIRSPGLGDTAMYLCATRAGHMNTEAFFGQGTRLTVV.

At least ten counts were recorded for this clonotype. The chain is built from TRBV6-5 and TRBJ2-5; weak D call: TRBD1 (6 bases). V lost 2 bases, J lost 2 bases, and 6 bases lay in between. Germline V gives CDR1 MNHEY, CDR2 SVGAGI. CDR3 size: 13 residues. CDR3 amino acids: CASSYDRQETQYF. The CDR3 DNA reads TGTGCCAGCAGTTACGACAGGCAAGAGACCCAGTACTTC.

The gene calls are TRBV12-3 or TRBV12-4 and TRBJ2-5; D is uncertain. The CDR3 extends over 14 amino acids. Trimming took off 7 bases at V and 2 bases at J, with 14 bases between the two ends. CDR3: CASTRLPQQETQYF. The CDR3 DNA sequence: TGTGCCAGCACTAGACTCCCCCAACAAGAGACCCAGTACTTC.

In this sample, this clonotype turned up many times. The chain is built from TRBV7-2 and TRBJ1-2; D is undetermined. Germline V gene sequence: CDR1 SGHTA, CDR2 FQGNSA. This CDR3 spans 15 amino acids. Trimming pared 2 bases from V and 4 bases from J, leaving 14 bases between. For the CDR3, the DNA is TGTGCCAGCAGCTTAATAAAGAACAGCGGCTATGGCTACACCTTC. Amino acid sequence: CASSLIKNSGYGYTF.

The chain has TRBV7-2 and TRBJ2-3; possibly TRBD2 for D (7 bases). Germline V lookup: CDR1 SGHTA, CDR2 FQGNSA. The V end lost 3 bases, the J end lost 2 bases, and 12 bases lay between the germline ends. The length of the CDR3 is 15 residues. The CDR3 DNA sequence: TGTGCCAGCAGCTTCAGCGGGGACAACACAGATACGCAGTATTTT. It codes for CASSFSGDNTDTQYF.

This clonotype was detected only a few times. The chain uses TRBV6-5 and TRBJ1-1; maybe TRBD1 (6 bases). Germline values: CDR1 MNHEY, CDR2 SVGAGI. The germline V and J ends were trimmed by 7 bases and 1 base, with 16 bases remaining between them. This CDR3 is built from 15 residues. CDR3 protein: CASTPLTGRNTEAFF. In DNA, the CDR3 is TGTGCCAGCACTCCTCTTACAGGGAGGAACACTGAAGCTTTCTTT.